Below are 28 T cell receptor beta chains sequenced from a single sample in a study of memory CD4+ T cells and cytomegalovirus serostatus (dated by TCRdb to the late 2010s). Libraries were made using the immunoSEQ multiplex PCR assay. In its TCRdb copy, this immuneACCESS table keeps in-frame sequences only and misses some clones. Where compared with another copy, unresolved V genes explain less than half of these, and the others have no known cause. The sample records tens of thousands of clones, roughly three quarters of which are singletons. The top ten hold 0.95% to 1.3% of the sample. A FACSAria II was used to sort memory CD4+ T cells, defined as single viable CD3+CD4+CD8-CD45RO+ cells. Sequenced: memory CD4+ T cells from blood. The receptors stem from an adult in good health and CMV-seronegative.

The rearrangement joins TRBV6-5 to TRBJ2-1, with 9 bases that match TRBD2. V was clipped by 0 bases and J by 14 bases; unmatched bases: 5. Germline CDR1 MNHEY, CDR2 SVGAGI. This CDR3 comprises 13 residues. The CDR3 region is CASSYSSAGGEFF. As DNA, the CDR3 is TGTGCCAGCAGTTACTCGTCGGCGGGAGGGGAGTTCTTC.

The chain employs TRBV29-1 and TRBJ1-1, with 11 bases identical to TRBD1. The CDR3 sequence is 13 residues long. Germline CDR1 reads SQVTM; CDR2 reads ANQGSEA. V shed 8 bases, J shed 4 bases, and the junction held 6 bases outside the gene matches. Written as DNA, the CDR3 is TGCAGCAACTCCGGGACAGGGGGCACTGAAGCTTTCTTT. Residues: CSNSGTGGTEAFF.

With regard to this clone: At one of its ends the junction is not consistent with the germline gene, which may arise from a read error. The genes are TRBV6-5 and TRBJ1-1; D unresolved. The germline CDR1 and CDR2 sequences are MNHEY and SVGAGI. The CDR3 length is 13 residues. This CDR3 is CASNYSLNTEAFF. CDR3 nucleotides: TGTGCCAGCAATTACTCGCTGAACACTGAAGCTTTCTTT.

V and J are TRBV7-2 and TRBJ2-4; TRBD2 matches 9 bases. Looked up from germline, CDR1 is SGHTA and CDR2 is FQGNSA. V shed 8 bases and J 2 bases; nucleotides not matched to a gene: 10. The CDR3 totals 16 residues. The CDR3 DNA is TGTGCCAGCGGGGCAGGGGCGGGAGGGCCCAAAAACATTCAGTACTTC. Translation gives CASGAGAGGPKNIQYF.

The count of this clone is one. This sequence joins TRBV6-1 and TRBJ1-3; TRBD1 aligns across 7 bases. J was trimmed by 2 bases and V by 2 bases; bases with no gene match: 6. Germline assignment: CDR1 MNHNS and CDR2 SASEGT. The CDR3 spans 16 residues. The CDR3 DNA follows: TGTGCCAGCAGTGAAATTCAGGGGGGGACTGGAAACACCATATATTTT. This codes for CASSEIQGGTGNTIYF.

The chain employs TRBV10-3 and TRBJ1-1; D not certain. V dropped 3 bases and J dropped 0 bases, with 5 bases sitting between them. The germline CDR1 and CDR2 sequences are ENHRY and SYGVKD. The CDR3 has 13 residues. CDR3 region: CAISDQMNTEAFF. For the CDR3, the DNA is TGTGCCATCAGTGATCAAATGAACACTGAAGCTTTCTTT.

The CDR3 is CSGTREDTQYF. CDR3 DNA sequence: TGCAGCGGAACAAGGGAGGATACGCAGTATTTT. The gene calls are TRBV29-1 and TRBJ2-3, with D perhaps TRBD2 (5 bases). Trimming took off 7 bases at V and 6 bases at J, with 11 bases between the two ends. There are 11 residues in the CDR3. In germline, CDR1 is SQVTM, CDR2 ANQGSEA.

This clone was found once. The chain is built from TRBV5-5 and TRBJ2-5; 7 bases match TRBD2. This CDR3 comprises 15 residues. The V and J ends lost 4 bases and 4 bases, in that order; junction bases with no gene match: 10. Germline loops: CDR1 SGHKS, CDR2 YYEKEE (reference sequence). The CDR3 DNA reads TGTGCCAGCAGCCGTGGGGCGGGAGTGGGAGAGACCCAGTACTTC. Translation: CASSRGAGVGETQYF.

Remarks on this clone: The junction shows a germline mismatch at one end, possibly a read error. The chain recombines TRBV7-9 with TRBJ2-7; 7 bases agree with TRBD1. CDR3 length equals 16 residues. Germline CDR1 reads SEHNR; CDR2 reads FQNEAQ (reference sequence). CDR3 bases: TGTGCCAGCAGCCTAGCCCTTTACAGGGGTTTCAACGAGCAGTACTTC. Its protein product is CASSLALYRGFNEQYF.

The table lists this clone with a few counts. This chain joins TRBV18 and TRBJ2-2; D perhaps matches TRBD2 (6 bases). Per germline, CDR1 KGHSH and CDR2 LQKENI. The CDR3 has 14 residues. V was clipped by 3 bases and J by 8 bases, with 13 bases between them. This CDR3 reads CASSPRLGGGELFF. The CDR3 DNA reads TGTGCCAGCTCACCCCGGCTCGGGGGAGGGGAGCTGTTTTTT.

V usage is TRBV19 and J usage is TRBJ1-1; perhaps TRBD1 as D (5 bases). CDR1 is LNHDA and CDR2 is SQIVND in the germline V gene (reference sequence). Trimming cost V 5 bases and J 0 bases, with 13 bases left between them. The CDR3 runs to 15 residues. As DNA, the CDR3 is TGTGCCAGTAGTCCTACCCGGGGGATGAACACTGAAGCTTTCTTT. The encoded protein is CASSPTRGMNTEAFF.

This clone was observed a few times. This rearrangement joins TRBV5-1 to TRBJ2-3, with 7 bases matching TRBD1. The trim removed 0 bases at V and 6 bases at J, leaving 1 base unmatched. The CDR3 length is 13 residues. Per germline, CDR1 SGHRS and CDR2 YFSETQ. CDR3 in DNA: TGCGCCAGCAGCTTGGACAGGGGCGATACGCAGTATTTT. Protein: CASSLDRGDTQYF.

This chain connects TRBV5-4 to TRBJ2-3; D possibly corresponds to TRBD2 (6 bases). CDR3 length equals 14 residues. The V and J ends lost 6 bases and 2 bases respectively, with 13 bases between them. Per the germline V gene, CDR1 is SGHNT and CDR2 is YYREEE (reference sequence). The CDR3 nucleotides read TGTGCCAGCACCAAGAGGGACTCCACAGATACGCAGTATTTT. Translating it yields CASTKRDSTDTQYF.

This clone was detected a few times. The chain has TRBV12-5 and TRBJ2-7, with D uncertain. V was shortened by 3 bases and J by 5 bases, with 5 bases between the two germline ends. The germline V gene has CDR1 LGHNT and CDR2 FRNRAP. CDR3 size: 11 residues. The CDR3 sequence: CASGFGDEQYF. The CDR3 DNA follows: TGTGCTAGTGGTTTCGGCGACGAGCAGTACTTC.

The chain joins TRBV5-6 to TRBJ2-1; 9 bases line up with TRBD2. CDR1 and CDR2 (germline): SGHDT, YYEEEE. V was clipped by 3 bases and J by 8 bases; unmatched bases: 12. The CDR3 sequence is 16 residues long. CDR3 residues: CASSWGLEREDHEQFF. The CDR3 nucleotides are TGTGCCAGCAGCTGGGGTTTGGAGCGGGAGGACCATGAGCAGTTCTTC.

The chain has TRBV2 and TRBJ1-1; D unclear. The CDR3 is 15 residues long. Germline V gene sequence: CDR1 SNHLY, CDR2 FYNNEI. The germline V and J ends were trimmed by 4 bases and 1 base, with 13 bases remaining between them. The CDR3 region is CASSAGWTKNTEAFF. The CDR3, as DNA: TGTGCCAGCAGTGCGGGCTGGACTAAGAACACTGAAGCTTTCTTT. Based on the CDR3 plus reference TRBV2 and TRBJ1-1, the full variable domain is EPEVTQTPSHQVTQMGQEVILRCVPISNHLYFYWYRQILGQKVEFLVSFYNNEISEKSEIFDDQFSVERPDGSNFTLKIRSTKLEDSAMYFCASSAGWTKNTEAFFGQGTRLTVV.

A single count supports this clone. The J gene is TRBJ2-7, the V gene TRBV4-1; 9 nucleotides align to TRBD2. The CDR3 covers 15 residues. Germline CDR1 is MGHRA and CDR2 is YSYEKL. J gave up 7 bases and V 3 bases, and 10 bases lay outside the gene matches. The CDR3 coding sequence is TGCGCCAGCAGCCAGGCTAGCGGGGTTTTGAGAGAGCAGTACTTC. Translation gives CASSQASGVLREQYF.

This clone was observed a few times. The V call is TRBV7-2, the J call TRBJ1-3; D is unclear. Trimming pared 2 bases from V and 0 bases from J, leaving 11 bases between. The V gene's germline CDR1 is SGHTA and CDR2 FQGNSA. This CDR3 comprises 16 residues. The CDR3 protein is CASSLTTQSSGNTIYF. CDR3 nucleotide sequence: TGTGCCAGCAGCTTAACTACGCAGAGCTCTGGAAACACCATATATTTT. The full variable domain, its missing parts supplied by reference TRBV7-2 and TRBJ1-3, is GAGVSQSPSNKVTEKGKDVELRCDPISGHTALYWYRQSLGQGLEFLIYFQGNSAPDKSGLPSDRFSAERTGGSVSTLTIQRTQQEDSAVYLCASSLTTQSSGNTIYFGEGSWLTVV.

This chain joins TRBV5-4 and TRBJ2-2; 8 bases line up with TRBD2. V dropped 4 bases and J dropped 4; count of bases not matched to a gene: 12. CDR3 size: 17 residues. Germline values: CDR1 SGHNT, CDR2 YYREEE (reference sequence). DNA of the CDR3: TGTGCCAGCAGCCTAGCAAAGCGGGAGTCGGGCACCGGGGAGCTGTTTTTT. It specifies CASSLAKRESGTGELFF.

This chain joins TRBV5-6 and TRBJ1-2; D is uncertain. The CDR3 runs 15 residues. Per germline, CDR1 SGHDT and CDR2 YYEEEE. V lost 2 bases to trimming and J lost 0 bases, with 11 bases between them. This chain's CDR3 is CASSFIGLANYGYTF. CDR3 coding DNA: TGTGCCAGCAGCTTTATAGGGTTAGCTAACTATGGCTACACCTTC.

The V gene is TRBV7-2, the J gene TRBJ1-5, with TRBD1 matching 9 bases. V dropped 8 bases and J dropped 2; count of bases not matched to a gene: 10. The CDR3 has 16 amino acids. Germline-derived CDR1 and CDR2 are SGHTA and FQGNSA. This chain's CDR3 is CASGSDRGYGNQPQHF. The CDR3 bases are TGTGCCAGCGGATCGGACAGGGGATATGGCAATCAGCCCCAGCATTTT.

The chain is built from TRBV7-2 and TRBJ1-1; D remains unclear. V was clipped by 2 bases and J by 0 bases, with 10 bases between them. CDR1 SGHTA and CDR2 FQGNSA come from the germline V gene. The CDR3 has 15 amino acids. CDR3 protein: CASSLMPSMNTEAFF. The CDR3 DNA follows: TGTGCCAGCAGCTTAATGCCTAGTATGAACACTGAAGCTTTCTTT.

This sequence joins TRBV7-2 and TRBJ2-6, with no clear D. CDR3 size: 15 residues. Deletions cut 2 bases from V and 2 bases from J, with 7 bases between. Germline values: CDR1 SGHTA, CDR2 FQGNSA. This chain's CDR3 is CASSLSFAGANVLTF. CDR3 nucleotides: TGTGCCAGCAGCTTATCCTTCGCTGGGGCCAACGTCCTGACTTTC. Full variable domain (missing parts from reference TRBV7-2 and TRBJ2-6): GAGVSQSPSNKVTEKGKDVELRCDPISGHTALYWYRQSLGQGLEFLIYFQGNSAPDKSGLPSDRFSAERTGGSVSTLTIQRTQQEDSAVYLCASSLSFAGANVLTFGAGSRLTVL.

The CDR3: CASSLEPRWTSGSYNEQFF. DNA of the CDR3: TGTGCCAGCAGCTTGGAACCCCGTTGGACTAGCGGGAGTTACAATGAGCAGTTCTTC. This sequence joins TRBV5-6 and TRBJ2-1, with TRBD2 identical over 13 bases. The CDR3 totals 19 residues. The junction had 10 bases not matched to a gene; V was cut back by 0 bases and J by 4 bases. Germline-derived CDR1 and CDR2 are SGHDT and YYEEEE.

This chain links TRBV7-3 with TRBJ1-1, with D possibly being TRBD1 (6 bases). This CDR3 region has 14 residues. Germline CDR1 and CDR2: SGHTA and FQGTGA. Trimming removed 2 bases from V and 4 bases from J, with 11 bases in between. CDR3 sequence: CASSLVRGSTEAFF. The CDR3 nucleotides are TGTGCCAGCAGCTTAGTCAGGGGCAGCACTGAAGCTTTCTTT.

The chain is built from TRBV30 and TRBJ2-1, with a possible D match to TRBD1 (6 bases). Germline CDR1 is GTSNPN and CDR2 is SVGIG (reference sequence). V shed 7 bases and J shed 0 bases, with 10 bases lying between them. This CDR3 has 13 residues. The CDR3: CALHRDSYNEQFF. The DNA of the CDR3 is TGTGCCTTGCACAGGGACTCCTACAATGAGCAGTTCTTC.

CDR3 DNA sequence: TGTGCCAGCTCACCAGGGACAGGGGGCGATGGCTACACCTTC. This encodes CASSPGTGGDGYTF. The V call is TRBV18, the J call TRBJ1-2, with TRBD1 matching 12 bases. V dropped 2 bases and J dropped 6; count of bases not matched to a gene: 1. The CDR3 runs 14 residues. The germline V gene encodes CDR1 KGHSH and CDR2 LQKENI.

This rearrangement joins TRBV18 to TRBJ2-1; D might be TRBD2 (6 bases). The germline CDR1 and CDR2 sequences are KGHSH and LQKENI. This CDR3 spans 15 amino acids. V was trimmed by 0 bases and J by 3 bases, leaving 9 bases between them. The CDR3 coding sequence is TGTGCCAGCTCACCACCTAGCGGAAACTACAATGAGCAGTTCTTC. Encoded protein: CASSPPSGNYNEQFF.